This T cell receptor (beta chain) derives from a study of shared clonotypes between healthy human individuals. Findings of the study overall: The genetic and exposure-history diversity represented was limited by few donors.

CDR1 is KGHSH and CDR2 is LQKENI in the germline V gene. This CDR3 contains 17 residues. V was pared by 4 bases and J by 4 bases, with 21 bases between. This clone was seen a single time. The antigen is not known. Execution of the assay was at deep level. Spread over ten immunoSEQ deep assay plates, unsorted PBMC DNA underwent sequencing. In the source study's methods: In the immunoSEQ data, sequences were junction-only and lacked quality scores, so filtering differed. The assay was immunoSEQ multiplex PCR, and TCRdb's table has in-frame clones only and misses some. The V and J calls and the clone size are those of that table, but D and trimming were determined from the DNA. The data show roughly 490,000 clones, approximately 80% seen once.

Sequencing input: PBMCs. This clonotype was sampled from a woman aged 40 to 50 in good health. Some clones in this sample may be carry-over from other donors' samples. This chain uses TRBV18 with TRBJ2-3, with D maybe TRBD2 (6 bases). CDR3 sequence: CASSRPIAGQGADTQYF. The CDR3 coding sequence is TGTGCCAGCTCACGACCTATTGCGGGGCAGGGCGCAGATACGCAGTATTTT.